The present entry profiles one TCR beta chain with its context. These data originate in a study of T cells expressing NK-cell markers. The CDR3 is made up of 16 amino acids. The germline V gene has CDR1 SGHTA and CDR2 FQGTGA. TCRdb re-called the 5' RACE reads and gives one entry per CDR3 protein, without DNA. This sample contains almost 450,000 distinct CDR3 sequences. The specimen sequenced was blood T cells: a sorted CD56 or NKG2C T cell subset, CD4+ or CD8+ T cells, or bulk PBMC T cells (not recorded which). V usage is TRBV7-3 and J usage is TRBJ2-2. This receptor was obtained from a woman aged 18 to 75 in good health. The CDR3 region is CASSLMSAGNTGELFF.